Listed here are 8 T cell receptor beta chains from one sample, sequenced in a study of blood T cell repertoires in COVID-19. Measured with immunoSEQ multiplex PCR; TCRdb has only the in-frame clones, and not every one. The sample has 200,000 to 250,000 clones, roughly 87% seen once. Sequenced sample: PBMCs or T cells enriched from blood (not recorded which). These receptors were obtained from a woman aged 25 to 39 with acute COVID-19.

The chain recombines TRBV27 with TRBJ2-1, with 13 bases fitting TRBD2. Germline lookup yields CDR1 MNHEY and CDR2 SMNVEV (reference sequence). V was clipped by 5 bases and J by 4 bases; unmatched bases: 5. This CDR3 comprises 16 residues. This CDR3 is CASSPGTSGAYNEQFF. The CDR3 DNA reads TGTGCCAGCAGTCCCGGGACTAGCGGGGCGTACAATGAGCAGTTCTTC.

In DNA, the CDR3 is TGTGCCAGCGGGGGGGTCGGGGGATCTGAAGCTTTCTTT. As protein: CASGGVGGSEAFF. This rearrangement joins TRBV12-3 or TRBV12-4 to TRBJ1-1; D may be TRBD1 (5 bases). V gave up 8 bases and J gave up 6 bases, with 16 bases separating them. The CDR3 length is 13 residues.

J is TRBJ1-1 and V is TRBV28, with a tentative D call TRBD1 (5 bases). Germline CDR1 reads MDHEN; CDR2 reads SYDVKM. V was cut by 7 bases and J by 5 bases, with 17 bases left in between. The length of the CDR3 is 14 residues. CDR3 sequence (DNA): TGTGCCAGCACCAACGGGGGAGTGGGAACTGAAGCTTTCTTT. Protein sequence: CASTNGGVGTEAFF.

This clone was observed a few times. The chain links TRBV27 to TRBJ2-1; D is perhaps TRBD2 (7 bases). Trimming left V 10 bases short and J 2 bases short, with 15 bases between. The CDR3 runs to 14 residues. From germline, CDR1 is MNHEY and CDR2 SMNVEV (reference sequence). The CDR3 reads CATRGAVPYNEQFF. The CDR3 region has the DNA TGTGCCACCCGGGGGGCAGTTCCCTACAATGAGCAGTTCTTC.

The chain joins TRBV4-3 to TRBJ1-1; a weak D match, TRBD1 (5 bases). The CDR3 runs to 16 residues. Germline-derived CDR1 and CDR2 are LGHNA and YSLEER. V was clipped by 3 bases and J by 5 bases, with 19 bases between them. For the CDR3, the DNA is TGCGCCAGCAGCCAGGACAAAATTATGGTCCAGACTGAAGCTTTCTTT. It encodes CASSQDKIMVQTEAFF.

The chain couples TRBV15 to TRBJ1-5; 10 nucleotides align to TRBD1. Per the germline V gene, CDR1 is LNHNV and CDR2 is YYDKDF (reference sequence). This CDR3 comprises 17 residues. J lost 4 bases, V lost 6 bases, and 12 bases had no gene match. The CDR3 DNA sequence: TGTGCCACCAGTACTTTGACAGGGGGCGGGAGGAATCAGCCCCAGCATTTT. It codes for CATSTLTGGGRNQPQHF.

This clone was observed a few times. CDR3 DNA sequence: TGTGCCTGGAGCGGACCGGGAACAAATTCACCCCTCCACTTT. Encoded protein: CAWSGPGTNSPLHF. V gene TRBV30 combines with J gene TRBJ1-6; D remains ambiguous. Trimming took 3 bases from V and 7 from J, leaving 13 bases between them. The CDR3 runs 14 residues. The germline CDR1 and CDR2 sequences are GTSNPN and SVGIG (reference sequence).

The CDR3 nucleotides are TGTGCCAGCAGCCAAGGGACTAGCGGGAGTCGAAGCTACAATGAGCAGTTCTTC. Translating it yields CASSQGTSGSRSYNEQFF. The rearrangement uses TRBV3-1 (or the pseudogene TRBV3-2) and TRBJ2-1; 13 positions match TRBD2. The J segment lost 3 bases and the V segment lost 1 base, leaving 6 bases of the junction unmatched. Looked up from germline, CDR1 is LGHDT and CDR2 is YNNKEL (reference sequence). The CDR3 loop spans 18 amino acids.